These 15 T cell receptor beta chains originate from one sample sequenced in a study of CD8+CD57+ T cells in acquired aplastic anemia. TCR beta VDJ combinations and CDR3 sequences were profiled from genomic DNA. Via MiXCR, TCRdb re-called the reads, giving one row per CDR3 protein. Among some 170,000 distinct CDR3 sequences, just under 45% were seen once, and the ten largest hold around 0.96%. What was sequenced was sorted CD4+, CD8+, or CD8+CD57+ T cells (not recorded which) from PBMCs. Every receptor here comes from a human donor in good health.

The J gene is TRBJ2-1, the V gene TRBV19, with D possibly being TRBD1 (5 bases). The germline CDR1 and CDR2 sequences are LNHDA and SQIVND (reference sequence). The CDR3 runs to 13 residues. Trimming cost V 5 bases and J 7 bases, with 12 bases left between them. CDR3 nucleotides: TGTGCCAGTAGTTCCCGGACACCGAATGAGCAGTTCTTC. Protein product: CASSSRTPNEQFF. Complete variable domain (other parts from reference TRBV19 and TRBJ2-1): DGGITQSPKYLFRKEGQNVTLSCEQNLNHDAMYWYRQDPGQGLRLIYYSQIVNDFQKGDIAEGYSVSREKKESFPLTVTSAQKNPTAFYLCASSSRTPNEQFFGPGTRLTVL.

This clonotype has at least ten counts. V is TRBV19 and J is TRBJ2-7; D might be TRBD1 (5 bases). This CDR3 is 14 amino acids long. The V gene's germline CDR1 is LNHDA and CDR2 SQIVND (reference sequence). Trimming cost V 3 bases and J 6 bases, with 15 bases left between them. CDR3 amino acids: CASSIREGAAEQYF. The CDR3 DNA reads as TGTGCCAGTAGTATCAGGGAAGGTGCGGCCGAGCAGTACTTC.

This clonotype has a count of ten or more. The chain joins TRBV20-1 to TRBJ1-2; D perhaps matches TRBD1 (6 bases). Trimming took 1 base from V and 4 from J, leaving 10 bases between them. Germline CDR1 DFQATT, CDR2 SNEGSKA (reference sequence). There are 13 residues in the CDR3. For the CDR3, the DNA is TGCAGTGCTAGAGGGGACACCGGCTATGGCTACACCTTC. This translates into CSARGDTGYGYTF.

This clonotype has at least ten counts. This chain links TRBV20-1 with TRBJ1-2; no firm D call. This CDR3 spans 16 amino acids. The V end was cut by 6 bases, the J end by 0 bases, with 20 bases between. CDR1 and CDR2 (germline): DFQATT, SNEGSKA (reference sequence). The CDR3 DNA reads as TGCAGTGCCACGCTGTATCTCAGCTGGGCTAACTATGGCTACACCTTC. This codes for CSATLYLSWANYGYTF.

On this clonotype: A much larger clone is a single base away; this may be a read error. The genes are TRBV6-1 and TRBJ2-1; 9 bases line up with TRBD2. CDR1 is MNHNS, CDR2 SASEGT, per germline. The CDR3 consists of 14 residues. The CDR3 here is CASRIAGDYNEQLF. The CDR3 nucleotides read TGTGCCAGCAGAATAGCGGGAGACTACAATGAGCAGCTCTTC.

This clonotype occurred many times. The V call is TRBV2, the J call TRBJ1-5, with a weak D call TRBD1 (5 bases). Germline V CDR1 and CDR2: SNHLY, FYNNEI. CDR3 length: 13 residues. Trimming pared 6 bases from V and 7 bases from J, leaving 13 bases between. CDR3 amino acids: CASRGTVDQPQHF. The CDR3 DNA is TGTGCCAGCAGGGGGACGGTAGACCAGCCCCAGCATTTT.

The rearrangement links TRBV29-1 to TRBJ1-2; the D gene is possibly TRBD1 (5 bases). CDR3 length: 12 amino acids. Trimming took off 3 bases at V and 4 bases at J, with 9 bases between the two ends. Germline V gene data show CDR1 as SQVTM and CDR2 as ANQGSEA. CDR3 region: CSVEEDTYGYTF. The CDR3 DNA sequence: TGCAGCGTTGAGGAGGACACCTATGGCTACACCTTC.

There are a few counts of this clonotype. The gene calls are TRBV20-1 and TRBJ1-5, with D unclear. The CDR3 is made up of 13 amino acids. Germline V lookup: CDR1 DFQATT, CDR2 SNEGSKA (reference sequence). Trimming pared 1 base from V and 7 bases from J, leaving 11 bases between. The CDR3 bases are TGCAGTGCTAGAGCCACAAGTGGGCAGCCCCAGCATTTT. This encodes CSARATSGQPQHF.

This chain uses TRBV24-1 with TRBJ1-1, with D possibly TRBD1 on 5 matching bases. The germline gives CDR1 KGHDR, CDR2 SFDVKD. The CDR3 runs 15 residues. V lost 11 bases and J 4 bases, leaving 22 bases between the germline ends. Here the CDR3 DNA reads TGTGCCAGCAGCTCCCAAGGGGATTGGAGCACTGAAGCTTTCTTT. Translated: CASSSQGDWSTEAFF.

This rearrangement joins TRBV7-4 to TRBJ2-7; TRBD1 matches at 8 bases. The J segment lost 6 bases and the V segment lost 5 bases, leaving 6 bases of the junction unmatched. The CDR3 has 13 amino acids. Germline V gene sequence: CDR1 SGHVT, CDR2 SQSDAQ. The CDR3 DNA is TGTGCCAGCAGCGAGAATACAGGGGGCGAGCAGTACTTC. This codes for CASSENTGGEQYF.

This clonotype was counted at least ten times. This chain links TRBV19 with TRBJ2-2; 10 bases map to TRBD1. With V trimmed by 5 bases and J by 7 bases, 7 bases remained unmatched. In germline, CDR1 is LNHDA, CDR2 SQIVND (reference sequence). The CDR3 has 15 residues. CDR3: CASSVLTGGDGELFF. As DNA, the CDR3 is TGTGCCAGTAGTGTGCTGACAGGGGGCGACGGGGAGCTGTTTTTT. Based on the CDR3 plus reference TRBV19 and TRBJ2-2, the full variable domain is DGGITQSPKYLFRKEGQNVTLSCEQNLNHDAMYWYRQDPGQGLRLIYYSQIVNDFQKGDIAEGYSVSREKKESFPLTVTSAQKNPTAFYLCASSVLTGGDGELFFGEGSRLTVL.

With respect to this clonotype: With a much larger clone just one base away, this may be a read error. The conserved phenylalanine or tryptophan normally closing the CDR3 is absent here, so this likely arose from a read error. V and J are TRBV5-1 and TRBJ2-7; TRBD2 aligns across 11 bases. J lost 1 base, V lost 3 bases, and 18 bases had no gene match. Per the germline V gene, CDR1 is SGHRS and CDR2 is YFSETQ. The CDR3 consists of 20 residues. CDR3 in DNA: TGCGCCAGCAGCTCGACTAGCGGGATTAGGTTGCGTGATGATTCCTACGAGCAGTACCTC. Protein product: CASSSTSGIRLRDDSYEQYL.

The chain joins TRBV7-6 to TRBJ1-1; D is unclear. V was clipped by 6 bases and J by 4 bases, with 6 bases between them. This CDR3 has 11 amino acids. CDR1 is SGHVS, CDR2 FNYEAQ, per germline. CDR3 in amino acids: CASSSGTEAFF. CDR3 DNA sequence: TGTGCCAGCAGTAGTGGCACTGAAGCTTTCTTT.

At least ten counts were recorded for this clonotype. As DNA, the CDR3 is TGTGCCAGCAGCTCGGGACAGGGGTCTTATCAGCCCCAGCATTTT. Translated: CASSSGQGSYQPQHF. The V and J genes are TRBV7-2 and TRBJ1-5; 10 bases are shared with TRBD1. The V and J ends lost 4 bases and 5 bases, in that order; junction bases with no gene match: 5. From germline, CDR1 is SGHTA and CDR2 FQGNSA. The CDR3 runs 15 residues.

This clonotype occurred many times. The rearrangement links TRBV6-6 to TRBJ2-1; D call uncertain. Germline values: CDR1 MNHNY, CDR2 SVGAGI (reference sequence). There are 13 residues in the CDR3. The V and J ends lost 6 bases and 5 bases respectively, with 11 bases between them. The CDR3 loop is CASRSSSNNEQFF. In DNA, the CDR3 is TGTGCCAGCAGGTCCTCGAGCAACAATGAGCAGTTCTTC.